This paragraph covers one T cell receptor (beta chain) sequence. As yet, its antigen is unknown. This specimen includes other DNA sequences encoding the same CDR3. The data originate from a study of Ad26.COV2.S vaccination and SARS-CoV-2 variants. Findings and limits, study-wide: Measurement of non-spike TCR breadth gave similar results in vaccine and placebo recipients.

This table comes from immunoSEQ multiplex PCR, and its TCRdb copy is limited to in-frame clones, with some not included. This sample has under 550,000 clones, with approximately 90% found just once. This CDR3 is 15 amino acids long. The V segment lost 3 bases and the J segment 1 base; nucleotides outside the gene matches: 2. CDR1 and CDR2 from the germline V gene are SGHTA and FQGNSA. Treatment here: around 19 received Ad26.COV2.S at low or high dose, single or two shots; 5 received placebo; per-sample allocation not given. Sampling took place 63 days after the first vaccine or placebo injection. This sequence joins TRBV7-2 and TRBJ2-1; TRBD2 matches 8 bases. The material was peripheral blood, obtained in a trial of Ad26.COV2.S vaccine versus placebo. This TCR was sampled from a person aged 18-60 years who received the Ad26.COV2.S COVID-19 vaccine or a placebo. The chain's CDR3 is CASSFSGSSYNEQFF. CDR3 in DNA: TGTGCCAGCAGCTTCAGCGGGAGTTCCTACAATGAGCAGTTCTTC.